This is a list of T cell receptor beta chains from one sample in a study of blood T cells in healthy people across ages. One entry per CDR3 protein, called by TCRdb with MiXCR from the 5' RACE reads. The sample shows some 1.8 million distinct CDR3 sequences, about two fifths of them seen only once. Sequences were obtained from blood. The origin of the receptors is a human donor in good health. Both conserved end residues are part of each CDR3. Each record gives: J gene, V gene, CDR3 protein.

J gene: TRBJ2-5; V gene: TRBV3-1; CDR3 protein: CASSQNQETQYF
J gene: TRBJ2-1; V gene: TRBV20-1; CDR3 protein: CSADLAGAFNEQFF
J gene: TRBJ1-2; V gene: TRBV24-1; CDR3 protein: CATSDRYSDRPPSYGYTF
J gene: TRBJ2-1; V gene: TRBV12-3/TRBV12-4; CDR3 protein: CASRTTSGGAWNEQFF
J gene: TRBJ2-1; V gene: TRBV10-3; CDR3 protein: CAISENPGQGVDEQFF
J gene: TRBJ1-1; V gene: TRBV29-1; CDR3 protein: CSVADTFTEAFF
J gene: TRBJ1-4; V gene: TRBV12-5; CDR3 protein: CASGSSGDNEKLFF
J gene: TRBJ1-2; V gene: TRBV12-3/TRBV12-4; CDR3 protein: CASSLGGSYYGYTF
J gene: TRBJ2-1; V gene: TRBV4-3; CDR3 protein: CASSQANLGTAMGEQFF
J gene: TRBJ2-7; V gene: TRBV11-3; CDR3 protein: CASSPDRNTYEQYF
J gene: TRBJ1-6; V gene: TRBV29-1; CDR3 protein: CSVGAEFNSPLHF
J gene: TRBJ2-7; V gene: TRBV20-1; CDR3 protein: CSARARRAGGRYEQYF
J gene: TRBJ2-5; V gene: TRBV10-3; CDR3 protein: CAISGEEYQETQYF
J gene: TRBJ1-2; V gene: TRBV6-5; CDR3 protein: CASSYYPDRIGYTF
J gene: TRBJ2-7; V gene: TRBV20-1; CDR3 protein: CSARGTVWYEQYF
J gene: TRBJ2-3; V gene: TRBV4-2; CDR3 protein: CASSQEGPGSTDTQYF
J gene: TRBJ2-1; V gene: TRBV9; CDR3 protein: CASSVVPGSYNEQFF
J gene: TRBJ1-2; V gene: TRBV10-3; CDR3 protein: CAIAGSATYGYTF
J gene: TRBJ2-3; V gene: TRBV7-8; CDR3 protein: CASSSEPILVQPGTDTQYF
J gene: TRBJ1-2; V gene: TRBV6-5; CDR3 protein: CASSHRQGNYTF
J gene: TRBJ1-1; V gene: TRBV5-1; CDR3 protein: CASSMTASNTEAFF
J gene: TRBJ1-5; V gene: TRBV28; CDR3 protein: CASRGWQEGNQPQHF
J gene: TRBJ1-2; V gene: TRBV6-5; CDR3 protein: CASSETNNYGYTF
J gene: TRBJ2-3; V gene: TRBV4-1; CDR3 protein: CASSQSATGRDTQYF
J gene: TRBJ2-6; V gene: TRBV7-6; CDR3 protein: CASSLDSTGPHSGANVLTF
J gene: TRBJ2-1; V gene: TRBV24-1; CDR3 protein: CATSDPGLADYNEQFF
J gene: TRBJ1-1; V gene: TRBV20-1; CDR3 protein: CSARSLKGNTEAFF
J gene: TRBJ1-1; V gene: TRBV29-1; CDR3 protein: CSVMGTEAFF
J gene: TRBJ2-4; V gene: TRBV29-1; CDR3 protein: CSVEDRPYQQYF
J gene: TRBJ1-1; V gene: TRBV9; CDR3 protein: CASSLEPQGGEAFF
J gene: TRBJ2-1; V gene: TRBV5-4; CDR3 protein: CASSSRQGANNEQFF
J gene: TRBJ2-3; V gene: TRBV7-3; CDR3 protein: CASSNTVAGGWNTQYF
J gene: -; V gene: TRBV7-2; CDR3 protein: CATQDSRSNYEQYF
J gene: TRBJ2-5; V gene: TRBV7-9; CDR3 protein: CASSAYGQGDETQYF
J gene: TRBJ2-7; V gene: TRBV29-1; CDR3 protein: CSVVSMGSEQYF
J gene: TRBJ2-3; V gene: TRBV20-1; CDR3 protein: CSARAGTSSADTQYF
J gene: TRBJ2-3; V gene: TRBV15; CDR3 protein: CATSREVTSGTQYF
J gene: -; V gene: TRBV19; CDR3 protein: CATWGILRDRYEQYF
J gene: TRBJ2-1; V gene: TRBV6-5; CDR3 protein: CTSSSRVRGNEQFF
J gene: TRBJ2-3; V gene: TRBV9; CDR3 protein: CASSVTSGGDRVGTDTQYF